Listed here is a single T cell receptor (beta chain). No antigen is known for it. The sample comes from a study of T cell responses to AZD1222 COVID-19 vaccine. From germline, CDR1 is LGHNT and CDR2 FRNRAP. Trimming at V came to 6 bases and at J to 8 bases, leaving 2 bases not matched to a gene. This CDR3 spans 13 amino acids. Assay used: immunoSEQ multiplex PCR; TCRdb lists only in-frame clones, some missing. The sample has approximately 160,000 clones; approximately 90% are singletons. The study's findings and limits: Clonal diversity was possibly underestimated, and the donors were mostly white British, with more females.

The specimen was peripheral blood, collected on day 0 of AZD1222 vaccination. This chain links TRBV12-5 with TRBJ1-4, with 11 bases aligning to TRBD1. The source is an adult in good health. DNA for the CDR3: TGTGCTAGTGGGGACAGGGGGCTAGAAAAACTGTTTTTT. Translated: CASGDRGLEKLFF.